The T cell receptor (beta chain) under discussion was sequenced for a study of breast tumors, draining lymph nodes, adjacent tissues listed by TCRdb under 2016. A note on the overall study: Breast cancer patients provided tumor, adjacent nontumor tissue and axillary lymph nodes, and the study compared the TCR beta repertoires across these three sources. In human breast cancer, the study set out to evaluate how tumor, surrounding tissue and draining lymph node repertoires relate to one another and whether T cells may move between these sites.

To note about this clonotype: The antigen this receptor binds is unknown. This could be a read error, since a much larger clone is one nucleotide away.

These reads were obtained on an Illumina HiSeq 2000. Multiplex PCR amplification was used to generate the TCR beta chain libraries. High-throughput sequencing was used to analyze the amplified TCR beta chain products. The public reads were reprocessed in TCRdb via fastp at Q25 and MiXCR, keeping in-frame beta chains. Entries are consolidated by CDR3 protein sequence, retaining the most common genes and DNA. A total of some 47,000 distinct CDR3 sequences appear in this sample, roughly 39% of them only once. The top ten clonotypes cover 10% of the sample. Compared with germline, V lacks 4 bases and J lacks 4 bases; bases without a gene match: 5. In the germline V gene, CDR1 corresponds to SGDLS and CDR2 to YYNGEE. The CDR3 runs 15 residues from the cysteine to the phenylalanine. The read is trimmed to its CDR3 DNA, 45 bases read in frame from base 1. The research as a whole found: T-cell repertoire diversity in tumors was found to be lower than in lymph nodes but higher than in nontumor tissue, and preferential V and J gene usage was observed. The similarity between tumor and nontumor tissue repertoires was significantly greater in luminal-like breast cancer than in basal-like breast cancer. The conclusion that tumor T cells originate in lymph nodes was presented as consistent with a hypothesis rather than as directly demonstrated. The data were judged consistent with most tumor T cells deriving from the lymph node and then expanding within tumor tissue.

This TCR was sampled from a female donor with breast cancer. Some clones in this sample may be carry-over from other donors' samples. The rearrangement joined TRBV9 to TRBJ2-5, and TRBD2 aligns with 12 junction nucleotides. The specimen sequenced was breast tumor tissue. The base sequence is TGTGCCAGCAGCCCCAAGGGACTAGCGGGAGAGACCCAGTACTTC. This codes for CASSPKGLAGETQYF.